The following is a T cell receptor beta chain sequence with its context. Antigen unknown. Repertoires were generated with immunoSEQ multiplex PCR, while TCRdb's copy carries only in-frame clones and drops some. This sample has a few hundred thousand clones; over 90% occur once, and the top ten carry 5.5% to 6%. These data belong to a study of brain T cells in children with intractable seizures. Findings of the study overall: Patients' HCMV serostatus was unknown; virus specificity rests on CDR3 similarity alone. Clones missing pre-surgery may reflect undersampling of that blood sample.

Time point described: blood from clinic visit 5 months post-surgery; TSC patient then seizure free. The sequenced cases were selected for having the highest brain T cell transcript signatures. The material was peripheral blood, obtained 5 to 6 months after surgery. This receptor was identified in a boy under two years old with tuberous sclerosis and intractable seizures.

CDR3 residues: CASRGGETQYF. CDR3 nucleotide sequence: TGTGCCAGTCGGGGTGGCGAGACCCAGTACTTC. The chain couples TRBV4-2 to TRBJ2-5; tentative D call: TRBD2 (5 bases). The length of the CDR3 is 11 residues. The V and J ends lost 9 bases and 5 bases respectively, with 10 bases between them. Germline values: CDR1 LGHNA, CDR2 YNFKEQ.